Listed below are T cell receptor beta chains from one sample, sequenced in a study of shared clonotypes between healthy human individuals. Profiled with immunoSEQ multiplex PCR; TCRdb holds only in-frame clones, not every one. The table includes about 2 million clones, around 96% detected once. The sequenced sample was naive CD8+ T cells sorted from blood. These receptors came from a man between 18 and 29 years old in good health. Both conserved end residues are part of each CDR3. The order of the fields is D gene, J gene, clone size, V gene, CDR3 protein, CDR3 DNA. The D gene is left open where the match is weak. For some rows the clone size is stated as once, few or many, or as a class when expanded; others skip it.

>TRBD2|TRBJ2-2|-|TRBV4-1
CASSQVRGSIGGELFF
TGCGCCAGCAGCCAAGTTCGCGGGAGTATCGGCGGGGAGCTGTTTTTT
>-|TRBJ1-1|few|TRBV7-9
CASSGLNTEAFF
TGTGCCAGCAGCGGGTTGAACACTGAAGCTTTCTTT
>TRBD2|TRBJ2-7|-|TRBV13
CASSLTGTSGSEQYF
TGTGCCAGCAGCCTTACGGGGACTAGCGGGAGCGAGCAGTACTTC
>-|TRBJ1-2|-|TRBV19
CASSILPTSDGYTF
TGTGCCAGTAGTATTTTGCCGACAAGCGATGGCTACACCTTC
>TRBD1|TRBJ2-2|-|TRBV2
CASSVGWTGGMDTGELFF
TGTGCCAGCAGCGTGGGTTGGACAGGGGGAATGGACACCGGGGAGCTGTTTTTT
>TRBD2|TRBJ2-2|-|TRBV7-9
CASSLAGLATNTGELFF
TGTGCCAGCAGCTTAGCGGGACTAGCGACCAACACCGGGGAGCTGTTTTTT
>-|TRBJ2-3|-|TRBV6-6
CASSYMDQMGPDTQYF
TGTGCCAGCAGTTACATGGACCAAATGGGCCCAGATACGCAGTATTTT
>-|TRBJ2-2|-|TRBV4-1
CASSGTISGELFF
TGCGCCAGCAGCGGGACGATCTCCGGGGAGCTGTTTTTT
>-|TRBJ2-7|-|TRBV28
CASTPPFSHYEQYF
TGTGCCAGCACCCCCCCCTTCTCCCACTACGAGCAGTACTTC
>-|TRBJ2-7|-|TRBV4-3
CASSQRQSSYEQYF
TGCGCCAGCAGCCAAAGGCAGAGCTCCTACGAGCAGTACTTC
>-|TRBJ2-1|-|TRBV5-8
CASSHVNHEQFF
TGTGCCAGCAGTCACGTGAACCATGAGCAGTTCTTC
>-|TRBJ1-2|-|TRBV14
CASSPDGIDYGYTF
TGTGCCAGCAGCCCGGACGGAATTGACTATGGCTACACCTTC
>TRBD1|TRBJ1-2|-|TRBV7-9
CASSKPGQGARYGYTF
TGTGCCAGCAGTAAACCGGGACAGGGGGCGCGGTATGGCTACACCTTC
>TRBD1|TRBJ1-6|-|TRBV30
CAPTWGTENSPLHF
TGTGCCCCCACCTGGGGGACAGAAAATTCACCCCTCCACTTT
>-|TRBJ2-2|-|TRBV4-1
CASSPGFGWTGELFF
TGCGCCAGCAGCCCTGGATTCGGGTGGACCGGGGAGCTGTTTTTT
>-|TRBJ2-5|-|TRBV29-1
CSVHTFRDDQETQYF
TGCAGCGTCCATACGTTCCGGGACGACCAAGAGACCCAGTACTTC